This T cell receptor (beta chain) was profiled in a study of blood T cell repertoires in COVID-19. Study as a whole: Researchers got acute and convalescent COVID-19 samples from the United States, Italy and Spain. Sources were T cells, B-cell-depleted T cells, or PBMCs; the material itself was cDNA or gDNA.

CDR1 is SGHDT and CDR2 is YYEEEE in the germline V gene. Deletions cut 3 bases from V and 3 bases from J, with 10 bases between. The CDR3 loop spans 14 amino acids. Authors' processing steps: Reference gene primer amplification yielded estimated nucleated cell counts. Using immunoSEQ multiplex PCR, the repertoire was profiled, and TCRdb retains in-frame clones only, with some absent. V, J and clone size are those of that table, while D and trimming were read from the DNA. The table has some 270,000 clones, almost 90% seen once. Seattle's cohort entered during active infection and was followed longitudinally.

This rearrangement joins TRBV5-6 to TRBJ1-5; the D gene is possibly TRBD1 (5 bases). This receptor was identified in a woman in her sixties with COVID-19, enrolled during active disease. Material for sequencing was peripheral blood. The CDR3 bases are TGTGCCAGCAGCTGGGGCCAACTCAATCAGCCCCAGCATTTT. This codes for CASSWGQLNQPQHF.